The 3 T cell receptor beta chains given below trace back to one sample, sequenced in a study of cytomegalovirus exposure and HLA in healthy donors. PCR used 60 Vbeta primers and 13 Jbeta primers. Using immunoSEQ multiplex PCR, the repertoire was profiled, and TCRdb retains in-frame clones only, with some absent. The data contain 150,000 to 200,000 clones, approximately 80% of them singletons. The material sequenced was PBMCs. Source of these receptors: a woman aged 40 to 50 in good health and CMV-seronegative.

The chain couples TRBV9 to TRBJ2-3; 7 bases align to TRBD2. Germline trimming cut 0 bases from V and 8 bases from J; bases unmatched to any gene: 9. This CDR3 spans 15 amino acids. In germline, CDR1 is SGDLS, CDR2 YYNGEE. CDR3 sequence: CASSVGLLAATTQYF. The CDR3 nucleotides read TGTGCCAGCAGCGTAGGCCTTCTAGCGGCCACTACGCAGTATTTT.

This clone has only one observation. This chain links TRBV4-1 with TRBJ1-2; D not resolved. The V gene's germline CDR1 is MGHRA and CDR2 YSYEKL. The CDR3 loop spans 16 amino acids. V was shortened by 0 bases and J by 2 bases, with 13 bases between the two germline ends. The CDR3 is CASSQEYVGANYGYTF. DNA for the CDR3: TGCGCCAGCAGCCAAGAGTACGTGGGAGCAAACTATGGCTACACCTTC.

This clone was counted between two and nine times. The chain has TRBV28 and TRBJ1-2; TRBD1 agrees at 8 bases. With 1 base clipped from V and 4 bases from J, the junction kept 2 bases outside the gene matches. The CDR3 is made up of 14 amino acids. Germline V gene data show CDR1 as MDHEN and CDR2 as SYDVKM. This CDR3 is CASSLLDRVYGYTF. CDR3 in DNA: TGTGCCAGCAGTTTATTGGACAGGGTCTATGGCTACACCTTC.